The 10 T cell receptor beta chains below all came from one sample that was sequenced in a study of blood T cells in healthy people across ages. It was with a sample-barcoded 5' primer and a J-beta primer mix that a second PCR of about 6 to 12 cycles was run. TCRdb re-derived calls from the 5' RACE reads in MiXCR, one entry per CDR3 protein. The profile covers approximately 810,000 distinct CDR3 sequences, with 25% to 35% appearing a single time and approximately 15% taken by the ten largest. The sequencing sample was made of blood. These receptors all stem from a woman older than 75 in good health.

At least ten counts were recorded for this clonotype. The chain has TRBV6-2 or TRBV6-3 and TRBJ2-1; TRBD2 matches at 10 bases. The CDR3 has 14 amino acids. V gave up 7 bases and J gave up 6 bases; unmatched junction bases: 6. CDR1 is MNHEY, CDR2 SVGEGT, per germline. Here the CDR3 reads CASILAGAANEQFF. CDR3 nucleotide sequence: TGTGCCAGCATCCTAGCGGGGGCCGCCAATGAGCAGTTCTTC.

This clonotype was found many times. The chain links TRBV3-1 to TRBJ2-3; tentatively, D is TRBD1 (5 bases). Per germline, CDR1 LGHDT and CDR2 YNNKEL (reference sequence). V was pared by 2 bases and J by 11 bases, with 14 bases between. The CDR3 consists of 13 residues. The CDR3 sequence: CASSQNRRGGQYF. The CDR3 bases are TGTGCCAGCAGCCAAAACAGGCGTGGTGGGCAGTATTTT.

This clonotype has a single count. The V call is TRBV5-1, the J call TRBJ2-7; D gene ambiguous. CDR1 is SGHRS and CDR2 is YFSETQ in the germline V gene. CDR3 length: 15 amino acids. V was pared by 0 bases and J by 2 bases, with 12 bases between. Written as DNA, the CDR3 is TGCGCCAGCAGCTTGGTTCTGGGATCTCCCTACGAGCAGTACTTC. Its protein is CASSLVLGSPYEQYF.

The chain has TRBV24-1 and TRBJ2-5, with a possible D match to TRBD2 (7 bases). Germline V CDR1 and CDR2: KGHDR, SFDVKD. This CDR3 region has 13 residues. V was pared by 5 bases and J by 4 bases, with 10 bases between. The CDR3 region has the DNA TGTGCCACCAGTGGAGGGGGGGGAGAGACCCAGTACTTC. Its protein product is CATSGGGGETQYF.

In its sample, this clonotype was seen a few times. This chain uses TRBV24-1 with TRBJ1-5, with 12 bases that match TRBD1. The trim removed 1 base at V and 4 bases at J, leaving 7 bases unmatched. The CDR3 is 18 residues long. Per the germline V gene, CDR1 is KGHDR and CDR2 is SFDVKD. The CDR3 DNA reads TGTGCCACCAGTGATTTACCCGGGACAGGGGGCGCGAATCAGCCCCAGCATTTT. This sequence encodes CATSDLPGTGGANQPQHF.

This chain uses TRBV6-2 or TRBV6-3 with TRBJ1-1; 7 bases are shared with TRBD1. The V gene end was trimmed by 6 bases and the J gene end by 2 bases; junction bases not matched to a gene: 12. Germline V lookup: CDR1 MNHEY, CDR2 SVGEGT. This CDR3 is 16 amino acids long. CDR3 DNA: TGTGCCAGCAGCTCAAACAGGGGAGCAAGTAACACTGAAGCTTTCTTT. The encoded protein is CASSSNRGASNTEAFF.

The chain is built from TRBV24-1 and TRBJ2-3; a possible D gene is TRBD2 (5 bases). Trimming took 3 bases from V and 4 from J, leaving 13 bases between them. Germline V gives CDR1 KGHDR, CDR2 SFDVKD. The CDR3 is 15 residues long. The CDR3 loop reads CATSDPRHGADTQYF. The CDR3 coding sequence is TGTGCCACCAGTGATCCCCGTCACGGGGCAGATACGCAGTATTTT.

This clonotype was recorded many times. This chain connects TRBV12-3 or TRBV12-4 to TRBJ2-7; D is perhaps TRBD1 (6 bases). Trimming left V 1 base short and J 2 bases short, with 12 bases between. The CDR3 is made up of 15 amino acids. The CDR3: CASSLGQQGPYEQYF. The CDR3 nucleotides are TGTGCCAGCAGTTTAGGCCAACAGGGCCCCTACGAGCAGTACTTC.

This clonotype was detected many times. This CDR3 reads CASSSEGDSRFEQFF. CDR3 nucleotide sequence: TGTGCCAGCAGCTCAGAGGGGGACTCCCGGTTTGAGCAGTTCTTC. The J gene is TRBJ2-1, the V gene TRBV7-2; D tentatively fits TRBD1 or TRBD2 (6 bases each). The germline gives CDR1 SGHTA, CDR2 FQGNSA. The CDR3 has 15 amino acids. The germline V and J ends were trimmed by 4 bases and 9 bases, with 19 bases remaining between them.

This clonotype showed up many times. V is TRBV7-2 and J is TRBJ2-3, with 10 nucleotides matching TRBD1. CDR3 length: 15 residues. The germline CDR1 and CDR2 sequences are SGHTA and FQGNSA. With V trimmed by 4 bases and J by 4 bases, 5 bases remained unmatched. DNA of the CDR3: TGTGCCAGCAGCTCGATCGGACAGGGGGCAGATACGCAGTATTTT. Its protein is CASSSIGQGADTQYF.